Each of the 26 T cell receptor beta chains below was sequenced from the same sample in a study of T cell responses to AZD1222 COVID-19 vaccine (TCRdb year 2021). Preparation of the library involved the immunoSEQ multiplex PCR assay. The immuneACCESS repertoire file appears here via TCRdb, limited to in-frame rearrangements. These files lack a portion of the clones; in checked studies, under half of the deficit traces to unresolved V genes, and the cause of the others is not known. Across this sample there are over 120,000 clones, with roughly 92% seen only once. The ten biggest clones cover about 1.5% of the sample. This specimen's time point label, interpreted: baseline before first vaccination. The sample consisted of peripheral blood, taken on day 0 of AZD1222 vaccination. Every receptor here comes from an adult in good health.

The CDR3 sequence: CASSVEAGLNTGELFF. The CDR3 bases are TGTGCCAGCAGCGTAGAGGCAGGGCTGAACACCGGGGAGCTGTTTTTT. V and J are TRBV9 and TRBJ2-2, with D possibly matching TRBD1 (5 bases). The germline V gene has CDR1 SGDLS and CDR2 YYNGEE. V lost 0 bases to trimming and J lost 1 base, with 10 bases between them. The CDR3 sequence is 16 residues long.

The chain carries TRBV4-2 and TRBJ2-2, with 8 nucleotides matching TRBD1. Trimming at V came to 4 bases and at J to 5 bases, leaving 6 bases not matched to a gene. The CDR3 is 15 residues long. Germline CDR1 and CDR2: LGHNA and YNFKEQ. This CDR3 reads CASSPRGQGTGELFF. For the CDR3, the DNA is TGTGCCAGCAGCCCCAGGGGGCAAGGTACCGGGGAGCTGTTTTTT.

The CDR3 region is CASSQGRRVGTDTQYF. DNA for the CDR3: TGCGCCAGCAGCCAAGGAAGAAGGGTCGGCACAGATACGCAGTATTTT. The V gene is TRBV4-1, the J gene TRBJ2-3; no clear D. The CDR3 is made up of 16 amino acids. From germline, CDR1 is MGHRA and CDR2 YSYEKL. The ends were cut back, 1 base at V and 1 base at J, with 12 bases in the middle.

The gene calls are TRBV5-1 and TRBJ1-3, with 7 bases matching TRBD1. The ends lost 3 bases at V and 0 bases at J; junction bases unmatched: 3. This CDR3 has 15 residues. Germline V lookup: CDR1 SGHRS, CDR2 YFSETQ. The CDR3 DNA reads TGCGCCAGCAGCTGGGGGACAGCCTCTGGAAACACCATATATTTT. Translation gives CASSWGTASGNTIYF.

This chain links TRBV10-1 with TRBJ1-3; D remains unclear. V was trimmed by 3 bases and J by 0 bases, leaving 12 bases between them. The CDR3 sequence is 16 residues long. The germline V gene encodes CDR1 WNHNN and CDR2 SYGVQD (reference sequence). The CDR3 protein is CASSEYRRFSGNTIYF. Written as DNA, the CDR3 is TGCGCCAGCAGTGAATATAGGAGATTCTCTGGAAACACCATATATTTT.

The rearrangement uses TRBV19 and TRBJ2-2; 9 nucleotides agree with TRBD1. Germline V CDR1 and CDR2: LNHDA, SQIVND (reference sequence). V dropped 9 bases and J dropped 6; count of bases not matched to a gene: 8. The CDR3 runs 14 residues. CDR3 sequence (DNA): TGTGCCAGGGGGGGACAGGGCTTAGCCGGGGAGCTGTTTTTT. Residues: CARGGQGLAGELFF.

This chain uses TRBV5-4 with TRBJ1-2; 9 positions agree with TRBD1. Germline V gene lookup returns CDR1 SGHNT and CDR2 YYREEE (reference sequence). With 0 bases clipped from V and 1 base from J, the junction kept 1 base outside the gene matches. This CDR3 spans 15 amino acids. For the CDR3, the DNA is TGTGCCAGCAGCTTGGGACAGGGGGATAACTATGGCTACACCTTC. Its translation: CASSLGQGDNYGYTF. Together with reference TRBV5-4 and TRBJ1-2, the CDR3 gives the full variable domain: ETGVTQSPTHLIKTRGQQVTLRCSSQSGHNTVSWYQQALGQGPQFIFQYYREEENGRGNFPPRFSGLQFPNYSSELNVNALELDDSALYLCASSLGQGDNYGYTFGSGTRLTVV.

Remarks on this clone: An end of the junction differs from the germline gene, which may be a read error. CDR3 sequence (DNA): TGCGCCAGCAGCTTGGATCCTAGCGGGGCGAATACCGGGGAGCTGTTTTTT. Encoded protein: CASSLDPSGANTGELFF. J is TRBJ2-2 and V is TRBV5-1; 9 bases line up with TRBD2. CDR1 SGHRS and CDR2 YFSETQ come from the germline V gene. This CDR3 spans 17 amino acids.

The chain has TRBV5-1 and TRBJ1-5; D remains unclear. Germline assignment: CDR1 SGHRS and CDR2 YFSETQ. The V end lost 0 bases, the J end lost 0 bases, and 4 bases lay between the germline ends. The CDR3 is 14 residues long. The CDR3 nucleotides are TGCGCCAGCAGCTTGGACCCTAGCAATCAGCCCCAGCATTTT. Translating it yields CASSLDPSNQPQHF.

This rearrangement joins TRBV6-5 to TRBJ1-2, with D uncertain. The V and J ends lost 1 base and 8 bases respectively, with 17 bases between them. This CDR3 has 15 amino acids. CDR1 is MNHEY and CDR2 is SVGAGI in the germline V gene. The CDR3 DNA is TGTGCCAGCAGTTACTTTCCGGGAGGGAGCTTCGGCTACACCTTC. Its protein is CASSYFPGGSFGYTF.

This clone was found once. V usage is TRBV9 and J usage is TRBJ2-3; D is perhaps TRBD1 or TRBD2 (5 bases each). Looked up from germline, CDR1 is SGDLS and CDR2 is YYNGEE. V lost 4 bases, J lost 0 bases, and 9 bases lay in between. The CDR3 is 14 amino acids. The CDR3 sequence is CASSLRDSTDTQYF. The CDR3 bases are TGTGCCAGCAGCCTCCGGGACAGCACAGATACGCAGTATTTT.

The rearrangement links TRBV29-1 to TRBJ2-3; D is unclear. From germline, CDR1 is SQVTM and CDR2 ANQGSEA. Trimming took off 6 bases at V and 2 bases at J, with 21 bases between the two ends. The CDR3 is 16 amino acids. The CDR3 region is CSVGRVVRSLTDTQYF. Written as DNA, the CDR3 is TGCAGCGTCGGAAGGGTGGTCCGCTCCCTCACAGATACGCAGTATTTT.

The chain joins TRBV28 to TRBJ1-5; 8 nucleotides agree with TRBD1. The trim removed 6 bases at V and 6 bases at J, leaving 7 bases unmatched. CDR1 is MDHEN, CDR2 SYDVKM, per germline. This CDR3 is built from 14 residues. For the CDR3, the DNA is TGTGCCAGCAGCAGGGGGCTGTTAGTTCAGCCCCAGCATTTT. It codes for CASSRGLLVQPQHF.

The chain employs TRBV7-9 and TRBJ2-2; 10 bases align to TRBD2. The CDR3 totals 15 residues. The V and J ends lost 8 bases and 8 bases, in that order; junction bases with no gene match: 11. Germline assignment: CDR1 SEHNR and CDR2 FQNEAQ (reference sequence). CDR3 in DNA: TGTGCCAGCTCACCAGCGGGAGGGCCGGGAGGGGAGCTGTTTTTT. It yields the protein CASSPAGGPGGELFF. Together with reference TRBV7-9 and TRBJ2-2, the CDR3 gives the full variable domain: DTGVSQNPRHKITKRGQNVTFRCDPISEHNRLYWYRQTLGQGPEFLTYFQNEAQLEKSRLLSDRFSAERPKGSFSTLEIQRTEQGDSAMYLCASSPAGGPGGELFFGEGSRLTVL.

This sequence joins TRBV7-8 and TRBJ1-4; no firm D call. The V end was cut by 5 bases, the J end by 7 bases, with 17 bases between. Germline values: CDR1 SGHVS, CDR2 FQNEAQ. The CDR3 sequence is 15 residues long. CDR3 coding DNA: TGTGCCAGCAGCACTCACCGGACTTCTCTTGAAAAACTGTTTTTT. Protein sequence: CASSTHRTSLEKLFF.

The chain carries TRBV5-6 and TRBJ1-4, with a weak D call TRBD1 (6 bases). V lost 1 base to trimming and J lost 6 bases, with 13 bases between them. CDR3 length: 15 residues. The germline CDR1 and CDR2 sequences are SGHDT and YYEEEE. The CDR3 DNA is TGTGCCAGCAGCTTGTTCGACAGGAGAGATGAAAAACTGTTTTTT. This gives the protein CASSLFDRRDEKLFF.

The V and J genes are TRBV6-1 and TRBJ2-5; TRBD2 aligns across 8 bases. Germline V CDR1 and CDR2: MNHNS, SASEGT. The length of the CDR3 is 17 residues. V shed 2 bases and J 5 bases; nucleotides not matched to a gene: 13. Written as DNA, the CDR3 is TGTGCCAGCAGTGAACGGGGGGGCGGGATGTCCTGGGAGACCCAGTACTTC. The encoded protein is CASSERGGGMSWETQYF.

The chain employs TRBV2 and TRBJ2-5; D perhaps matches TRBD2 (6 bases). The CDR3 covers 13 residues. Germline CDR1 is SNHLY and CDR2 is FYNNEI. Deletions cut 4 bases from V and 5 bases from J, with 11 bases between. CDR3 sequence reads: CASSAEGLETQYF. In DNA, the CDR3 is TGTGCCAGCAGTGCGGAGGGTTTGGAGACCCAGTACTTC. Together with reference TRBV2 and TRBJ2-5, the CDR3 gives the full variable domain: EPEVTQTPSHQVTQMGQEVILRCVPISNHLYFYWYRQILGQKVEFLVSFYNNEISEKSEIFDDQFSVERPDGSNFTLKIRSTKLEDSAMYFCASSAEGLETQYFGPGTRLLVL.

This chain links TRBV9 with TRBJ2-7, with D possibly TRBD1 on 5 matching bases. The CDR3 spans 15 residues. Trimming shortened V by 4 bases and J by 3 bases, and 17 bases separated the two germline ends. Looked up from germline, CDR1 is SGDLS and CDR2 is YYNGEE. CDR3 sequence (DNA): TGTGCCAGCAGCCCAAATGTTCGACAGTTCTACGAGCAGTACTTC. Amino acids: CASSPNVRQFYEQYF.

The chain recombines TRBV4-1 with TRBJ1-3; 9 nucleotides line up with TRBD1. Trimming cost V 3 bases and J 2 bases; bases outside gene matches: 14. Germline CDR1 and CDR2: MGHRA and YSYEKL. CDR3 length equals 19 residues. CDR3 nucleotides: TGCGCCAGCAGCCATCATAGGGGGACAGGGCGTGTGGCTGGAAACACCATATATTTT. Protein: CASSHHRGTGRVAGNTIYF.

This sequence joins TRBV18 and TRBJ1-4; weak D call: TRBD1 (6 bases). The V end was cut by 0 bases, the J end by 10 bases, with 24 bases between. The CDR3 has 18 amino acids. CDR1 is KGHSH, CDR2 LQKENI, per germline. CDR3 DNA sequence: TGTGCCAGCTCACCACCGGACAGTGTCGACTTGTATAGGAGAAAACTGTTTTTT. Residues: CASSPPDSVDLYRRKLFF.

CDR3 nucleotides: TGTGCCAGCAGCTACGGGCTTCCCCCTTACAATGAGCAGTTCTTC. Translating it yields CASSYGLPPYNEQFF. The chain joins TRBV7-3 to TRBJ2-1; D not certain. The CDR3 runs to 15 residues. The germline V gene has CDR1 SGHTA and CDR2 FQGTGA. The germline V and J ends were trimmed by 4 bases and 4 bases, with 14 bases remaining between them.

This chain uses TRBV6-1 with TRBJ1-2, with D tentatively TRBD1 (5 bases). Germline CDR1 reads MNHNS; CDR2 reads SASEGT. The CDR3 totals 15 residues. Between the trimmed V and J ends, which lost 2 bases and 4 bases, there was a span of 14 bases. The DNA of the CDR3 is TGTGCCAGCAGTGAATTACCGGGACGGGCCTATGGCTACACCTTC. Protein: CASSELPGRAYGYTF.

The chain has TRBV13 and TRBJ2-7; 12 nucleotides agree with TRBD2. The CDR3 length is 18 residues. Germline-derived CDR1 and CDR2 are PRHDT and FYEKMQ (reference sequence). V lost 5 bases and J lost 1; bases outside the gene matches: 12. The CDR3 nucleotides read TGTGCCAGCAGCCCCGTCCGACCACTAGCGGGAGGATCCTACGAGCAGTACTTC. This codes for CASSPVRPLAGGSYEQYF.

The chain carries TRBV24-1 and TRBJ2-3, with 9 bases identical to TRBD2. From germline, CDR1 is KGHDR and CDR2 SFDVKD. V was pared by 1 base and J by 0 bases, with 1 base of the junction left unmatched. The CDR3 length is 16 residues. The CDR3 region has the DNA TGTGCCACCAGTGATTTTACTAGCGGGAGCACAGATACGCAGTATTTT. This translates into CATSDFTSGSTDTQYF.

Remarks on this clone: One end of the junction is discordant with germline, which a read error may explain. The V and J genes are TRBV10-1 and TRBJ1-2, with D tentatively TRBD1 (6 bases). There are 13 residues in the CDR3. In germline, CDR1 is WNHNN, CDR2 SYGVQD (reference sequence). CDR3 protein: CASSGTGTYGYTF. CDR3 nucleotide sequence: TGCGCCAGTAGTGGCACCGGGACATATGGCTACACCTTC.